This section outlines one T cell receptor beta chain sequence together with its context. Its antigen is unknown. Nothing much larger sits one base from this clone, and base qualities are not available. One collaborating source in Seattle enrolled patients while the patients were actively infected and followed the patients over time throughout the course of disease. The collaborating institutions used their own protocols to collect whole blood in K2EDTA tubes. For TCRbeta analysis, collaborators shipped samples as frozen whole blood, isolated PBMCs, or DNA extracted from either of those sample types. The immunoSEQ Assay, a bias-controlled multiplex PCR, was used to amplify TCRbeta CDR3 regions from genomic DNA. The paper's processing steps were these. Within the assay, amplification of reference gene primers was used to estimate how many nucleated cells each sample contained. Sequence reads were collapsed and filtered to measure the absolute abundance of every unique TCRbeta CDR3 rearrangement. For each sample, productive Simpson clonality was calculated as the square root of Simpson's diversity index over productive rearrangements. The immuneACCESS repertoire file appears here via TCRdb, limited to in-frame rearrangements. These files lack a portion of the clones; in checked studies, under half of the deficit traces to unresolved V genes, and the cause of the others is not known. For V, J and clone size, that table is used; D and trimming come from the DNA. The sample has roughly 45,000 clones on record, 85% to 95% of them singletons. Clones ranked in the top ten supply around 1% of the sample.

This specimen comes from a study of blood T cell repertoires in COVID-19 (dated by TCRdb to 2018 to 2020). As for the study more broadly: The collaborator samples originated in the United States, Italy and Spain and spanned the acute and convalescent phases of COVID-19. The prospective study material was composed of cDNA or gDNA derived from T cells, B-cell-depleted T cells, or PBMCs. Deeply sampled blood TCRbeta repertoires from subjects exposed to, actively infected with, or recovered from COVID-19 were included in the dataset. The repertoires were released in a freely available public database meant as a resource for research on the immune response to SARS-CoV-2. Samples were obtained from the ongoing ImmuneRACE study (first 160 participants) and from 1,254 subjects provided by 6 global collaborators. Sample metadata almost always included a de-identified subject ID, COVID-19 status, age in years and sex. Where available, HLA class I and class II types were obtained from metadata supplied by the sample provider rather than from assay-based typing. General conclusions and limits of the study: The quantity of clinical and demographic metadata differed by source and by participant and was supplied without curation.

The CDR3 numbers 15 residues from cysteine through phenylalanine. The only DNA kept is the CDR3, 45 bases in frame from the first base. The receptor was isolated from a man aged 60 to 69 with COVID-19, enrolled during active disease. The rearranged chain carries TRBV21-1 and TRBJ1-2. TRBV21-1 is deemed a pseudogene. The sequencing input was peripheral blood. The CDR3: CASSLAGAPNYGYTF. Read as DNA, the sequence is TGTGCCAGCAGCCTGGCGGGAGCGCCTAACTATGGCTACACCTTC.